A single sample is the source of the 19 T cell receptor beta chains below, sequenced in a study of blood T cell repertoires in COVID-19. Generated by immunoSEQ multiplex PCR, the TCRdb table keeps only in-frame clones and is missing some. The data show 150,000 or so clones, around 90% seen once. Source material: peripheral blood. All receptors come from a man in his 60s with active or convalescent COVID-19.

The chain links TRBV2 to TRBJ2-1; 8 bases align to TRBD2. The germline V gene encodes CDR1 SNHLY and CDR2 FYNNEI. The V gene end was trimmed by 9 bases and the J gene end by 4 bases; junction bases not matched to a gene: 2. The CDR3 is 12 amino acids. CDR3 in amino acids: CASIAGYNEQFF. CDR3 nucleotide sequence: TGTGCCAGTATAGCGGGGTACAATGAGCAGTTCTTC.

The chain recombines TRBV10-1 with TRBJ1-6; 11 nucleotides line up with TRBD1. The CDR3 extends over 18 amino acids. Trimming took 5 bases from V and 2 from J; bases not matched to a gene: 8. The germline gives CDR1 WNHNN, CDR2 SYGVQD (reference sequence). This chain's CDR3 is CASSPGQGGFTYNSPLHF. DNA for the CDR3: TGCGCCAGCAGTCCGGGACAGGGGGGTTTCACCTATAATTCACCCCTCCACTTT.

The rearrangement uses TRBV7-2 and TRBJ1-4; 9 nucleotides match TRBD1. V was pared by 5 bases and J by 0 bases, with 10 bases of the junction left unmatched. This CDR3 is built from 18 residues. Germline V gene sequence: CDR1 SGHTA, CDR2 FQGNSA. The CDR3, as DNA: TGTGCCAGCAGCCCCCGGGACAGGGTATATTCAACTAATGAAAAACTGTTTTTT. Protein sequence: CASSPRDRVYSTNEKLFF.

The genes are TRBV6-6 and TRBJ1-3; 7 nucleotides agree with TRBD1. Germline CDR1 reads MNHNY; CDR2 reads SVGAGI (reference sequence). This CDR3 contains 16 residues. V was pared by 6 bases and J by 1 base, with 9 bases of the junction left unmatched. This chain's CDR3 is CASRLQARGSGNTIYF. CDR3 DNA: TGTGCCAGCAGATTACAGGCCAGGGGGTCTGGAAACACCATATATTTT.

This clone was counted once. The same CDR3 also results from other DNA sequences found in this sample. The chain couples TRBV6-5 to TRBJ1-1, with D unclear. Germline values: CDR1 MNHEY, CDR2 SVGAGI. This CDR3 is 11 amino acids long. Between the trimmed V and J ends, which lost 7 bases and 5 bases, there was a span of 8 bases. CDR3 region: CASTRGTEAFF. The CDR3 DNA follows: TGTGCCAGCACTCGGGGTACTGAAGCTTTCTTT.

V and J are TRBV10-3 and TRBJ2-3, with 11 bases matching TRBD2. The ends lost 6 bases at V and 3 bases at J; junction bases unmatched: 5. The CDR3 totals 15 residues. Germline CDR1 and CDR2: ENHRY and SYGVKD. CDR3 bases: TGTGCCATCAGGGAAACTAGCGGGAGTACAGATACGCAGTATTTT. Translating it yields CAIRETSGSTDTQYF.

CDR3: CASRQREVSNQPQHF. The CDR3 region has the DNA TGTGCCAGCAGACAAAGGGAGGTTAGCAATCAGCCCCAGCATTTT. The genes are TRBV6-5 and TRBJ1-5; D is uncertain. The V gene's germline CDR1 is MNHEY and CDR2 SVGAGI. The V end lost 6 bases, the J end lost 0 bases, and 12 bases lay between the germline ends. The CDR3 is 15 residues long.

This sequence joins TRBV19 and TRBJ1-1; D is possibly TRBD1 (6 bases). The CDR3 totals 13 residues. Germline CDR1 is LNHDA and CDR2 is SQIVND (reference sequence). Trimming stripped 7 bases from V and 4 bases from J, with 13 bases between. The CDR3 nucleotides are TGTGCCAGTAATCACAGGGAAGGCACTGAAGCTTTCTTT. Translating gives CASNHREGTEAFF.

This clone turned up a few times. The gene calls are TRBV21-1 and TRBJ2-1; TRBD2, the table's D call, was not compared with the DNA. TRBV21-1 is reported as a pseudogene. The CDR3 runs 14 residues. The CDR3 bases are TGTGCCAGCAGCCTAGCGGGAAATAACAATGAGCAGTTCTTC. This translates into CASSLAGNNNEQFF.

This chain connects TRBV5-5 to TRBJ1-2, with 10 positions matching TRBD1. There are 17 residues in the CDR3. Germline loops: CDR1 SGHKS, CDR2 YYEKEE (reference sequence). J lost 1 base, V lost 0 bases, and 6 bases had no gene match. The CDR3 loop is CASSLETGGIDNYGYTF. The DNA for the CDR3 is TGTGCCAGCAGCTTGGAGACAGGGGGCATTGATAACTATGGCTACACCTTC.

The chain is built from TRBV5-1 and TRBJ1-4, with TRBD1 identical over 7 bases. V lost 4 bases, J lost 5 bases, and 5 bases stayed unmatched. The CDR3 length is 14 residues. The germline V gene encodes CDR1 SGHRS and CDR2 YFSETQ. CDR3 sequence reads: CASSPGQSNEKLFF. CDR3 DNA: TGCGCCAGCAGCCCGGGACAGAGCAATGAAAAACTGTTTTTT.

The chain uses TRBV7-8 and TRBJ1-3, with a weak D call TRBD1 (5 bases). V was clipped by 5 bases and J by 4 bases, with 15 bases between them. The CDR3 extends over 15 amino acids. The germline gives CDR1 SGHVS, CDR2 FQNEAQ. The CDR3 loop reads CASSLGGAGGNTIYF. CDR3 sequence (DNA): TGTGCCAGCAGCCTGGGTGGGGCTGGAGGAAACACCATATATTTT.

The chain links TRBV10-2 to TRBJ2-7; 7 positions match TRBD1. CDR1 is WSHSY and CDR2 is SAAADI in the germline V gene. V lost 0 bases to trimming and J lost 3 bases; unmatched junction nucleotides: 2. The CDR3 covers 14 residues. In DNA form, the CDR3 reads TGCGCCAGCAGTGAGTCGGGACAGCTCTACGAGCAGTACTTC. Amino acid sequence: CASSESGQLYEQYF.

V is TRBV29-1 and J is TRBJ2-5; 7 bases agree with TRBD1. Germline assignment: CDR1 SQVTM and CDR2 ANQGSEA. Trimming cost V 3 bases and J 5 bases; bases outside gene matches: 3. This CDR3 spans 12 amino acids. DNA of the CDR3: TGCAGCGTTGACAGGGGGAGCGAGACCCAGTACTTC. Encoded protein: CSVDRGSETQYF.

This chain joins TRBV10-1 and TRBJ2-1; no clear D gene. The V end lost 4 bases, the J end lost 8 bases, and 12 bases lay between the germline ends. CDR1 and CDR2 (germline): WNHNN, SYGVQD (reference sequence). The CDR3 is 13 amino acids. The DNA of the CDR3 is TGCGCCAGCAGTGGCCCCCAACGGGATGAGCAGTTCTTC. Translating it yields CASSGPQRDEQFF.

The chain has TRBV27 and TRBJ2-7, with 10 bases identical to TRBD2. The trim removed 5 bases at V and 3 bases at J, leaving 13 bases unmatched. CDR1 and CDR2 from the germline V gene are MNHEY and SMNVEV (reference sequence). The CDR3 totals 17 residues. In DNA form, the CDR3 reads TGTGCCAGCAGTGCCAGACTCCTCCGGACTAGCGGCTACGAGCAGTACTTC. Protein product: CASSARLLRTSGYEQYF.

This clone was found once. The CDR3 sequence: CASSQGDRAQFF. CDR3 in DNA: TGTGCCAGCAGCCAAGGGGACAGGGCGCAGTTCTTC. The chain employs TRBV14 and TRBJ2-1; 9 positions agree with TRBD1. This CDR3 has 12 residues. V lost 1 base and J lost 12; bases outside the gene matches: 1. The germline V gene encodes CDR1 SGHDN and CDR2 FVKESK. The full variable domain, completed using reference TRBV14 and TRBJ2-1, is EAGVTQFPSHSVIEKGQTVTLRCDPISGHDNLYWYRRVMGKEIKFLLHFVKESKQDESGMPNNRFLAERTGGTYSTLKVQPAELEDSGVYFCASSQGDRAQFFGPGTRLTVL.

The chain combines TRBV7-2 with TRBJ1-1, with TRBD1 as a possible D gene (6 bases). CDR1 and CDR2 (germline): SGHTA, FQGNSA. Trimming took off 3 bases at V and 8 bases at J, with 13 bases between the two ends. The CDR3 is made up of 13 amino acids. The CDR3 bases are TGTGCCAGCAGCTTGGCAGGGGCAATGGAAGCTTTCTTT. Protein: CASSLAGAMEAFF.

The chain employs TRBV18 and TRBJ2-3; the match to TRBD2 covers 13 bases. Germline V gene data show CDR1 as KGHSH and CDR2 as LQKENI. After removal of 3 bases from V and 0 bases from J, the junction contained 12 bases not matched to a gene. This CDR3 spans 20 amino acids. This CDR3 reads CASSPGKRLAGGRSTDTQYF. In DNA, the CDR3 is TGTGCCAGCTCACCCGGGAAGCGACTAGCGGGAGGCCGTAGCACAGATACGCAGTATTTT.